This paragraph reports one T cell receptor beta chain. The antigen remains undetermined. The data stem from a study of T cells in Graves' hyperthyroidism and ophthalmopathy. Regarding the study as a whole: The model predicted ophthalmopathy a median roughly 6.3 months before onset.

RNA transcripts served as the template for amplifying TCR beta CDR3 regions. With the HTBI primer set, the TCR CDR3 went through a first round of RT-PCR. TCRdb re-derived calls from the multiplex PCR reads in MiXCR, one entry per CDR3 protein. The sample holds about 770,000 distinct CDR3 sequences; roughly 20% are singletons and the top ten take 16%. V shed 4 bases and J shed 8 bases, with 11 bases lying between them. From germline, CDR1 is SEHNR and CDR2 FQNEAQ (reference sequence). The CDR3 contains 12 residues. This sequence was found in a woman between 45 and 65 years old with Graves' hyperthyroidism that later progressed to Graves' ophthalmopathy. This chain joins TRBV7-9 and TRBJ1-1; no clear D. Sequencing input: blood. CDR3 bases: TGTGCCAGCAGCTCTGGGAGCTCCGAAGCTTTCTTT. Its translation: CASSSGSSEAFF.